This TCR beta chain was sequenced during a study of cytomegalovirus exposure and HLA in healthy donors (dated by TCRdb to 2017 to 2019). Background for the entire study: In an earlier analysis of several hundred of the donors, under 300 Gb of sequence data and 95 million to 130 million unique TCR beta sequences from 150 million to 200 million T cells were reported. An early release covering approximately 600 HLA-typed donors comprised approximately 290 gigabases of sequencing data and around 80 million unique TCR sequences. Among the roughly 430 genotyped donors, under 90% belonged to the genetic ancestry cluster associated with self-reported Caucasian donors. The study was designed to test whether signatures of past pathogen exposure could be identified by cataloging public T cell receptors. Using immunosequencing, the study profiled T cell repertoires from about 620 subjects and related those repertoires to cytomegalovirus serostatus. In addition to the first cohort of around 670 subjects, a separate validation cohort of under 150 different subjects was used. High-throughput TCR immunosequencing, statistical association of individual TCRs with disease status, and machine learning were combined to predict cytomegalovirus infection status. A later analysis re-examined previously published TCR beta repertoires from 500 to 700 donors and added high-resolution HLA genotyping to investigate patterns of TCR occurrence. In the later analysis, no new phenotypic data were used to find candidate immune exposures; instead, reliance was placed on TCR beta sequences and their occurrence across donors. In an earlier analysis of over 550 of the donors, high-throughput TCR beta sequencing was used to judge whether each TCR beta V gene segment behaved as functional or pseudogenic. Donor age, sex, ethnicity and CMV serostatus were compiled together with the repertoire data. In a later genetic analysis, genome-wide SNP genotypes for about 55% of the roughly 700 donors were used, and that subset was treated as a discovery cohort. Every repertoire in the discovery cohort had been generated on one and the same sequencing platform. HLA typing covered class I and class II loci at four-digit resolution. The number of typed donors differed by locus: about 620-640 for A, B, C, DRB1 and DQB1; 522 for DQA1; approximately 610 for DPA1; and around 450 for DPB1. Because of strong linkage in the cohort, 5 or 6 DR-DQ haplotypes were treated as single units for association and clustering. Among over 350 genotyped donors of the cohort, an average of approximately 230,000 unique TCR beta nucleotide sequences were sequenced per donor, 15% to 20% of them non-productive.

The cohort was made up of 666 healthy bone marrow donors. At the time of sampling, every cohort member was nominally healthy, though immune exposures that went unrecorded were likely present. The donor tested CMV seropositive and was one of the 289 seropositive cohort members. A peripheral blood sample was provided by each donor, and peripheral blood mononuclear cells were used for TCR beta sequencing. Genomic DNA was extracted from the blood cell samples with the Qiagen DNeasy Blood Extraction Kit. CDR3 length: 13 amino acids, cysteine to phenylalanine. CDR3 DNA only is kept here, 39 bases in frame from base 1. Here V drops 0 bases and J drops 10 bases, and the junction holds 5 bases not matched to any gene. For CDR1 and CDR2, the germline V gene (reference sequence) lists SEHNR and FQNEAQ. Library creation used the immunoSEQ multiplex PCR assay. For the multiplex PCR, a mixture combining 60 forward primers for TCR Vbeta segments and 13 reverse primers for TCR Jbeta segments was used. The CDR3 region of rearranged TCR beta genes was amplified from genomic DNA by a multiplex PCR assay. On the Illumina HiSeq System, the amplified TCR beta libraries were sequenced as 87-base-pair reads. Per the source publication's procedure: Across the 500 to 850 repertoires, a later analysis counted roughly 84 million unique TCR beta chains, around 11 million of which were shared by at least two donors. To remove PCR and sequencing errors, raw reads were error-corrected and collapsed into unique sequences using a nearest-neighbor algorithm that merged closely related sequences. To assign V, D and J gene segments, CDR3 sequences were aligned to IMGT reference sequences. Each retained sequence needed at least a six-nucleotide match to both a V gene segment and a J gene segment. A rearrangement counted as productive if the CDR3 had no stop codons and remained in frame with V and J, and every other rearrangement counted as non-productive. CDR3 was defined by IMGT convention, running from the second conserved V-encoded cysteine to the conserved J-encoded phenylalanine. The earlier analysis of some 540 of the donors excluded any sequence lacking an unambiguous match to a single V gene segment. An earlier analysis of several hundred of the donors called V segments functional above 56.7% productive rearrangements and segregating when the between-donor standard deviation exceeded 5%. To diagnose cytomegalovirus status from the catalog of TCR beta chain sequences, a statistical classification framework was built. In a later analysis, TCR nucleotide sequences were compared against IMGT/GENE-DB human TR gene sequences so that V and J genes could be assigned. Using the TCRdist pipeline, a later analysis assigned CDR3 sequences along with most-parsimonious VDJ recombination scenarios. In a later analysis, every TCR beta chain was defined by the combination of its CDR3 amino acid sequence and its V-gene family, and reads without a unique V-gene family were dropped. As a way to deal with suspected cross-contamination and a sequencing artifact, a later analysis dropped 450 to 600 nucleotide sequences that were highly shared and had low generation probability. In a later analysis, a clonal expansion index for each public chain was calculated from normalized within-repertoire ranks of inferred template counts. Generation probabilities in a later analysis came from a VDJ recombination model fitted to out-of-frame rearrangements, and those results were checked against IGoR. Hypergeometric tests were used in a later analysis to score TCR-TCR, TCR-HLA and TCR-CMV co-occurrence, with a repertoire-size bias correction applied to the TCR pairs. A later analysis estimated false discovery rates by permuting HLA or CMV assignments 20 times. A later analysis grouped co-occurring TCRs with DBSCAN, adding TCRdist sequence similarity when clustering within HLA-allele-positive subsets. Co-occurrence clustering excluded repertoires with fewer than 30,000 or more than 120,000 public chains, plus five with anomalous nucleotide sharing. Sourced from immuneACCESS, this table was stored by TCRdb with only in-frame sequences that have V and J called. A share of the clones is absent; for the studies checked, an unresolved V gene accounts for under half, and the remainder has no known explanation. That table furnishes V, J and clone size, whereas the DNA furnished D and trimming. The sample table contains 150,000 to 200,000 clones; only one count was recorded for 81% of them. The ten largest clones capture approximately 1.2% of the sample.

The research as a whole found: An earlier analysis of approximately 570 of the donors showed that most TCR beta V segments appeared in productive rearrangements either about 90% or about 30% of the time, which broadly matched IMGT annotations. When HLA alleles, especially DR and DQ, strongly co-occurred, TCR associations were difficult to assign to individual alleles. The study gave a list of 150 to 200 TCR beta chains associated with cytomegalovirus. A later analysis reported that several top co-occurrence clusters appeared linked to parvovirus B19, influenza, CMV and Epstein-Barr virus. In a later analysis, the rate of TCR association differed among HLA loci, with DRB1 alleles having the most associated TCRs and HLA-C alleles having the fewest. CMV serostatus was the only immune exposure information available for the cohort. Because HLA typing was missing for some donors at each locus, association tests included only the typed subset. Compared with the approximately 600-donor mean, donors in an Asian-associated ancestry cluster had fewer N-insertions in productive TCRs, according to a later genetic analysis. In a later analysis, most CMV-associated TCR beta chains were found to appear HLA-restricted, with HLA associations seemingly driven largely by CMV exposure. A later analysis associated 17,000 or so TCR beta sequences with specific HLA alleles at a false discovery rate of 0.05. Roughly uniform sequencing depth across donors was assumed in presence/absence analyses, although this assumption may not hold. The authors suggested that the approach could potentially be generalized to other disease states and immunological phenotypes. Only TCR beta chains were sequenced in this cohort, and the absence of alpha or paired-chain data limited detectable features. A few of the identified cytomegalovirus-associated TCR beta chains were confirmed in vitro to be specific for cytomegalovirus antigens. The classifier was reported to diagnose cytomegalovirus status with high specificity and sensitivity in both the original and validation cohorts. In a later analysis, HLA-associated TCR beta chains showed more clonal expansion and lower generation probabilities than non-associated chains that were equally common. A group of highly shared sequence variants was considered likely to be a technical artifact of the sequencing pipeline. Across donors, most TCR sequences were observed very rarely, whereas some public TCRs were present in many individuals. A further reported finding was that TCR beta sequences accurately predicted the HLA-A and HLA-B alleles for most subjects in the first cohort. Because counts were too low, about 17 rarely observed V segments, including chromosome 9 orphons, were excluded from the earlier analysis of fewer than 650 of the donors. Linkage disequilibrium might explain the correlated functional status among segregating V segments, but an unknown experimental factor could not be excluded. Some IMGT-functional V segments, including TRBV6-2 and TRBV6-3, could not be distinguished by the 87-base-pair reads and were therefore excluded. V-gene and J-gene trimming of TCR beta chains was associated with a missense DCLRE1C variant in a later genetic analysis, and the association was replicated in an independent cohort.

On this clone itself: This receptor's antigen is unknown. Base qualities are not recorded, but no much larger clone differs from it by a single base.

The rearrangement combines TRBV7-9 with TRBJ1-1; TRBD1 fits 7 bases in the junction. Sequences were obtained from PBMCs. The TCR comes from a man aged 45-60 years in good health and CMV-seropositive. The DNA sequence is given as TGTGCCAGCAGCTTAGCCCAGGGGGTGTCAGCTTTCTTT. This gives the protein CASSLAQGVSAFF.